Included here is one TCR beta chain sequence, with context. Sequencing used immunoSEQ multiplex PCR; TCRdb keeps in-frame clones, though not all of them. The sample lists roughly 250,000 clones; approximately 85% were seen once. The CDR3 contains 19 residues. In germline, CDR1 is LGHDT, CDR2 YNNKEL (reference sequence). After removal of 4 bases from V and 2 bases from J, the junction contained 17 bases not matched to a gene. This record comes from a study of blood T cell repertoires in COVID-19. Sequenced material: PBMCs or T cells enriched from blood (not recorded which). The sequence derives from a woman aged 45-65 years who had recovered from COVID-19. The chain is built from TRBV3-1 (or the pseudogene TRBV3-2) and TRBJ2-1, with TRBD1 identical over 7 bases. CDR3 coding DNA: TGTGCCAGCAGCCTGGGACAGCAAACCCCATATCACCCCTACAATGAGCAGTTCTTC. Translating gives CASSLGQQTPYHPYNEQFF.